This T cell receptor (beta chain) was sequenced in a study of blood T cell repertoires in COVID-19. The wider study: Whether acute or convalescent, the COVID-19 samples came from the United States, Italy and Spain.

The CDR3 is made up of 12 amino acids. CDR1 is KGHDR, CDR2 SFDVKD, per germline. With 9 bases removed from V and 6 bases from J, the gap between germline ends came to 10 bases. Seattle's cohort entered during active infection and was followed longitudinally. This clone was picked up a small number of times. Assay: immunoSEQ multiplex PCR; the TCRdb copy retains only in-frame clones and omits some. Of tens of thousands of clones detected, around 90% appear once; the ten largest clones hold under 5.5%. The source of this sequence is a man between 60 and 75 years old with COVID-19, enrolled during active disease. Source material: peripheral blood. The J gene is TRBJ2-2, the V gene TRBV24-1, with D possibly being TRBD1 (5 bases). The CDR3 coding sequence is TGTGCCACCCTCGACAGCGCCGGGGAGCTGTTTTTT. This encodes CATLDSAGELFF.